One sample yielded the 19 T cell receptor beta chains listed below, sequenced in a study of cytomegalovirus exposure and HLA in healthy donors. The PCR made use of 60 Vbeta and 13 Jbeta primers. Sequencing was performed with immunoSEQ multiplex PCR; in TCRdb, only in-frame clones are kept and a portion is missing. The profile covers about 130,000 clones, with roughly 71% appearing a single time and 5.8% taken by the ten largest. Sequencing was done on a sample of PBMCs. These receptors were collected from a woman aged 45-65 years in good health and CMV-seropositive.

The chain couples TRBV6-5 to TRBJ2-2; 7 nucleotides agree with TRBD1. V was pared by 7 bases and J by 0 bases, with 5 bases of the junction left unmatched. The germline gives CDR1 MNHEY, CDR2 SVGAGI. The CDR3 length is 15 residues. The CDR3 is CASTAGTANTGELFF. CDR3 nucleotide sequence: TGTGCCAGCACTGCCGGGACAGCGAACACCGGGGAGCTGTTTTTT.

The J gene is TRBJ1-2, the V gene TRBV7-9, with TRBD1 matching 7 bases. The CDR3 contains 14 residues. Germline assignment: CDR1 SEHNR and CDR2 FQNEAQ (reference sequence). The CDR3 region has the DNA TGTTCCACCTCACACGAGACAGGGACATATGGCTACACCTTC. This sequence encodes CSTSHETGTYGYTF.

V gene TRBV7-2 combines with J gene TRBJ2-7; maybe TRBD1 (6 bases). Germline values: CDR1 SGHTA, CDR2 FQGNSA. Deletions cut 1 base from V and 6 bases from J, with 16 bases between. This CDR3 is 15 amino acids long. The CDR3 sequence: CASSLGRTVQGEQYF. CDR3 coding DNA: TGTGCCAGCAGCTTAGGCCGGACAGTCCAGGGCGAGCAGTACTTC.

The DNA for the CDR3 is TGTGCCAGCAGCCAAGGGCCGAATACTAGATCCGGAAACATTCAGTACTTC. This gives the protein CASSQGPNTRSGNIQYF. V and J are TRBV4-2 and TRBJ2-4; tentative D call: TRBD2 (5 bases). The CDR3 contains 17 residues. The V end lost 1 base, the J end lost 6 bases, and 19 bases lay between the germline ends. CDR1 and CDR2 (germline): LGHNA, YNFKEQ.

The rearrangement joins TRBV2 to TRBJ2-6, with D possibly being TRBD2 (6 bases). This CDR3 region has 16 residues. V lost 3 bases to trimming and J lost 3 bases, with 12 bases between them. Looked up from germline, CDR1 is SNHLY and CDR2 is FYNNEI. DNA for the CDR3: TGTGCCAGCAGTGATGGGGCGGGGAATGGGGCCAACGTCCTGACTTTC. Protein sequence: CASSDGAGNGANVLTF.

This clone came up a few times. V is TRBV9 and J is TRBJ2-5; weak D call: TRBD2 (6 bases). The CDR3 has 15 residues. V lost 0 bases and J lost 5, with 14 bases in between. CDR1 and CDR2 (germline): SGDLS, YYNGEE. CDR3: CASSVDGGSGETQYF. The CDR3 nucleotides read TGTGCCAGCAGCGTAGACGGGGGTTCGGGGGAGACCCAGTACTTC.

This clone was found once. CDR3 residues: CASSLRGGRSYNEQFF. The CDR3 DNA reads as TGTGCCAGCAGCTTAAGGGGCGGCCGCTCCTACAATGAGCAGTTCTTC. The rearrangement links TRBV7-6 to TRBJ2-1; TRBD1 might be the D (5 bases). The CDR3 has 16 residues. Germline V gene sequence: CDR1 SGHVS, CDR2 FNYEAQ. V lost 2 bases and J 0 bases, leaving 11 bases between the germline ends.

In DNA form, the CDR3 reads TGTGCTAGTGGTGCCCCAAACCGGGGAGGGGCCAACGTCCTGACTTTC. Its protein product is CASGAPNRGGANVLTF. The chain recombines TRBV12-5 with TRBJ2-6, with D possibly matching TRBD2 (5 bases). V lost 5 bases, J lost 4 bases, and 15 bases lay in between. Germline CDR1 and CDR2: LGHNT and FRNRAP. This CDR3 spans 16 amino acids.

This clone was seen a few times. This chain joins TRBV27 and TRBJ1-2; D possibly corresponds to TRBD1 (5 bases). Germline lookup yields CDR1 MNHEY and CDR2 SMNVEV (reference sequence). V lost 4 bases to trimming and J lost 5 bases, with 8 bases between them. The CDR3 loop spans 12 amino acids. CDR3: CASSSGTYGYTF. In DNA form, the CDR3 reads TGTGCCAGCAGTTCCGGGACTTATGGCTACACCTTC.

CDR3 sequence reads: CASSLSQNMNTEAFF. In DNA form, the CDR3 reads TGTGCCAGTAGTCTATCACAGAACATGAACACTGAAGCTTTCTTT. The chain recombines TRBV19 with TRBJ1-1; D unresolved. V lost 5 bases to trimming and J lost 0 bases, with 13 bases between them. The CDR3 consists of 15 residues. Per the germline V gene, CDR1 is LNHDA and CDR2 is SQIVND (reference sequence).

This clone was seen a single time. The rearrangement joins TRBV7-9 to TRBJ1-5; D unclear. Per the germline V gene, CDR1 is SEHNR and CDR2 is FQNEAQ (reference sequence). The CDR3 consists of 12 residues. Trimming took off 3 bases at V and 2 bases at J, with 2 bases between the two ends. This CDR3 reads CASSFGNQPQHF. DNA of the CDR3: TGTGCCAGCAGCTTCGGCAATCAGCCCCAGCATTTT.

The chain recombines TRBV5-1 with TRBJ1-5, with D perhaps TRBD1 (5 bases). The V gene's germline CDR1 is SGHRS and CDR2 YFSETQ. CDR3 length equals 13 residues. V lost 0 bases, J lost 7 bases, and 8 bases lay in between. The CDR3 region has the DNA TGCGCCAGCAGCTTGGAAGGGGCCCAGCCCCAGCATTTT. This translates into CASSLEGAQPQHF.

This chain's CDR3 is CSVPHQTGGGETQYF. The CDR3 nucleotides read TGCAGCGTTCCCCACCAAACAGGGGGCGGGGAGACCCAGTACTTC. This sequence joins TRBV29-1 and TRBJ2-5, with TRBD1 identical over 9 bases. CDR3 length: 15 residues. V dropped 5 bases and J dropped 5; count of bases not matched to a gene: 12. The V gene's germline CDR1 is SQVTM and CDR2 ANQGSEA.

The V call is TRBV18, the J call TRBJ2-3; 11 bases agree with TRBD2. J gave up 3 bases and V 0 bases, and 2 bases lay outside the gene matches. The V gene's germline CDR1 is KGHSH and CDR2 LQKENI. This CDR3 comprises 16 residues. The CDR3 reads CASSPPLAGATDTQYF. Written as DNA, the CDR3 is TGTGCCAGCTCACCACCACTAGCGGGGGCGACAGATACGCAGTATTTT.

The chain is built from TRBV7-9 and TRBJ2-3; D remains ambiguous. The ends were cut back, 5 bases at V and 6 bases at J, with 9 bases in the middle. The CDR3 extends over 12 amino acids. Germline assignment: CDR1 SEHNR and CDR2 FQNEAQ (reference sequence). CDR3 sequence reads: CASSQNMDTQYF. The CDR3 nucleotides are TGTGCCAGCAGCCAGAACATGGATACGCAGTATTTT.

The chain has TRBV7-9 and TRBJ2-7; 12 bases fit TRBD1. Germline trimming cut 4 bases from V and 5 bases from J; bases unmatched to any gene: 3. Germline CDR1 and CDR2: SEHNR and FQNEAQ (reference sequence). The CDR3 length is 14 residues. This CDR3 reads CASSSGQGAHEQYF. CDR3 DNA sequence: TGTGCCAGCAGCTCGGGACAGGGGGCCCACGAGCAGTACTTC. Variable domain in full (rest from reference TRBV7-9 and TRBJ2-7): DTGVSQNPRHKITKRGQNVTFRCDPISEHNRLYWYRQTLGQGPEFLTYFQNEAQLEKSRLLSDRFSAERPKGSFSTLEIQRTEQGDSAMYLCASSSGQGAHEQYFGPGTRLTVT.

This clone appeared a few times. Written as DNA, the CDR3 is TGTGCCAGCAGCGAGGACCCCGGGGGCACTGAAGCTTTCTTT. Its translation: CASSEDPGGTEAFF. The V gene is TRBV7-2, the J gene TRBJ1-1; tentative D call: TRBD1 (5 bases). This CDR3 has 14 residues. The V and J ends lost 5 bases and 4 bases respectively, with 14 bases between them. Germline V gives CDR1 SGHTA, CDR2 FQGNSA.

J is TRBJ2-5 and V is TRBV5-1; no firm D call. Germline V gene data show CDR1 as SGHRS and CDR2 as YFSETQ. Trimming cost V 0 bases and J 1 base, with 7 bases left between them. CDR3 length equals 14 residues. CDR3 loop: CASSLAAGQETQYF. In nucleotides, the CDR3 is TGCGCCAGCAGCTTGGCAGCAGGCCAAGAGACCCAGTACTTC.

The chain couples TRBV4-1 to TRBJ2-7, with a tentative D call TRBD1 (6 bases). This CDR3 contains 14 residues. Looked up from germline, CDR1 is MGHRA and CDR2 is YSYEKL. The germline V and J ends were trimmed by 1 base and 4 bases, with 11 bases remaining between them. CDR3 nucleotide sequence: TGCGCCAGCAGCCAAGGGGGGCAGGGGTACGAGCAGTACTTC. Its translation: CASSQGGQGYEQYF.